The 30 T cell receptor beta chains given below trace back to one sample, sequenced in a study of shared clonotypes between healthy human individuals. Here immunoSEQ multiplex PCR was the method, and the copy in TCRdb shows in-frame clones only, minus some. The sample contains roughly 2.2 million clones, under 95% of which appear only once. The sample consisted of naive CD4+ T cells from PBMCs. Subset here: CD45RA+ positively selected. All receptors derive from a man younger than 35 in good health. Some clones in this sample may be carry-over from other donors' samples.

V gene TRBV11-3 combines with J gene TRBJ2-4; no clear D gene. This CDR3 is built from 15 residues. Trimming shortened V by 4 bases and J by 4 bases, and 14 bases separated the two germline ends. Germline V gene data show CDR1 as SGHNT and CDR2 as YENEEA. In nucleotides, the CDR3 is TGTGCCAGCAGCTCCGTAGCTAAAGATAAAAACATTCAGTACTTC. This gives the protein CASSSVAKDKNIQYF.

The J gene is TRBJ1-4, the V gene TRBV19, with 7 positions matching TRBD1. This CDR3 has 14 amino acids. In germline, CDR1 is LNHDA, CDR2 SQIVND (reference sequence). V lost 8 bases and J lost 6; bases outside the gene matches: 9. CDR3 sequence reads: CASGIGTVHEKLFF. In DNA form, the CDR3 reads TGTGCCAGTGGGATCGGGACAGTGCATGAAAAACTGTTTTTT. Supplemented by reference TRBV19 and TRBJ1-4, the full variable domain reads DGGITQSPKYLFRKEGQNVTLSCEQNLNHDAMYWYRQDPGQGLRLIYYSQIVNDFQKGDIAEGYSVSREKKESFPLTVTSAQKNPTAFYLCASGIGTVHEKLFFGSGTQLSVL.

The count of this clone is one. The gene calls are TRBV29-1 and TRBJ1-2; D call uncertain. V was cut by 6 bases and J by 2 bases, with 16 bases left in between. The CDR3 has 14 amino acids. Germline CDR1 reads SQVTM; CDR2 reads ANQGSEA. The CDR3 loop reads CSVAALLYNYGYTF. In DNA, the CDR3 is TGCAGCGTCGCGGCCCTCCTTTACAACTATGGCTACACCTTC.

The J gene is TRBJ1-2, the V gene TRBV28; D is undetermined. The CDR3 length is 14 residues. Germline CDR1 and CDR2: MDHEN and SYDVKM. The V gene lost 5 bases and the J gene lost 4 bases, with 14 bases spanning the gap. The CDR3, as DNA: TGTGCCAGCAGTCAACGGGCCACCCGCTATGGCTACACCTTC. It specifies CASSQRATRYGYTF.

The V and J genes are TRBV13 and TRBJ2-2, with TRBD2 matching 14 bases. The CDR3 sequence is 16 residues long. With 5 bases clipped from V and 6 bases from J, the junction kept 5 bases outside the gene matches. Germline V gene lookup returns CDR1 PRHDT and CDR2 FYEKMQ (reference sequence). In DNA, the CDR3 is TGTGCCAGCAGCGCGCCGGGACTAGCGGGAGCCGGGGAGCTGTTTTTT. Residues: CASSAPGLAGAGELFF.

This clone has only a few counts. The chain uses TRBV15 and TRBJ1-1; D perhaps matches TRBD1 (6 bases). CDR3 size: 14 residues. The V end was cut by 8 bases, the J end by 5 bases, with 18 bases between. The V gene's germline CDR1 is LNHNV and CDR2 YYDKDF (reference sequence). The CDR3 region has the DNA TGTGCCACCCATGGGGGGCAGTTTACGACTGAAGCTTTCTTT. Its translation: CATHGGQFTTEAFF.

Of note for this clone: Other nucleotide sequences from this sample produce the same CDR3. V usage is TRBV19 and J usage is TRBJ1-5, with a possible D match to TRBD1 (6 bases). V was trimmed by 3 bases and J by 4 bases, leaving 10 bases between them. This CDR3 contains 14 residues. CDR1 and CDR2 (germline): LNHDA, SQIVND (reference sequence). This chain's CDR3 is CASSIRQGNQPQHF. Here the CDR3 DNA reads TGTGCCAGTAGTATCAGGCAGGGGAATCAGCCCCAGCATTTT.

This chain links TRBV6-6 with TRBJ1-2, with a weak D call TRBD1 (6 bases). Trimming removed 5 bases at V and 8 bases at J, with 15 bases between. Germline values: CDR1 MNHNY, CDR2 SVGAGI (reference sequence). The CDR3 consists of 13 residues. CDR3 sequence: CASSKTGGVGYTF. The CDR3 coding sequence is TGTGCCAGCAGTAAGACAGGCGGCGTGGGCTACACCTTC.

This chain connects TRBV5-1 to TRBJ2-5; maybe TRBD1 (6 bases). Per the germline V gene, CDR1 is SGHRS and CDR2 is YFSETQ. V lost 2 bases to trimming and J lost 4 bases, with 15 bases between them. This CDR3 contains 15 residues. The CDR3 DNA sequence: TGCGCCAGCAGCTTCCCGATCACAGGGACAGAGACCCAGTACTTC. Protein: CASSFPITGTETQYF.

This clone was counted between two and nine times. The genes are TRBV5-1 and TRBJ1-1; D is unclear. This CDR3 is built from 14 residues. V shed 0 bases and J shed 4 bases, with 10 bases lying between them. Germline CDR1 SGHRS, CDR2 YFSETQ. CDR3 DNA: TGCGCCAGCAGCTTGGAGGTTCGAAGCACTGAAGCTTTCTTT. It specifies CASSLEVRSTEAFF.

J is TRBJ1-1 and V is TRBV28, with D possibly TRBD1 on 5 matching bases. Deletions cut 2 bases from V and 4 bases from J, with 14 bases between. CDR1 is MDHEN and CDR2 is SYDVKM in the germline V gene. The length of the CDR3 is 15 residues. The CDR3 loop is CASSLAGLRGTEAFF. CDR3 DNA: TGTGCCAGCAGTTTAGCGGGGCTTCGGGGCACTGAAGCTTTCTTT.

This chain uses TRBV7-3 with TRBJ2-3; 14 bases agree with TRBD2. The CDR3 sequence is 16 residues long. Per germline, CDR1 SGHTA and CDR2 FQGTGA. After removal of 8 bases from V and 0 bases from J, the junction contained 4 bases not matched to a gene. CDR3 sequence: CASGTSGRISTDTQYF. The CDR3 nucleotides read TGTGCCAGCGGGACTAGCGGGAGAATAAGCACAGATACGCAGTATTTT.

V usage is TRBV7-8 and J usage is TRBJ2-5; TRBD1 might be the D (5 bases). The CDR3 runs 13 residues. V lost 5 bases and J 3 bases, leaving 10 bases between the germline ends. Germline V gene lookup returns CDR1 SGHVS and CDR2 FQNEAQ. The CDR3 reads CASSLTGEETQYF. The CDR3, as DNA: TGTGCCAGCAGCCTTACAGGAGAAGAGACCCAGTACTTC.

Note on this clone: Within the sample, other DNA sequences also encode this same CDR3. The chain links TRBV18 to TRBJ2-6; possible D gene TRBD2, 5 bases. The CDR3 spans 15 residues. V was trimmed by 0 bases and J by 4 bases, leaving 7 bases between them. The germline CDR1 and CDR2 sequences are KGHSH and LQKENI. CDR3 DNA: TGTGCCAGCTCACCACCGTTAGCGGGGGCCAACGTCCTGACTTTC. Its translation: CASSPPLAGANVLTF.

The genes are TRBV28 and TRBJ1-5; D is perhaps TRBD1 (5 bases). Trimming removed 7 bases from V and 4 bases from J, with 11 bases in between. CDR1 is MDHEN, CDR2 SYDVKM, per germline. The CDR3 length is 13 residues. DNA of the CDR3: TGTGCCAGCAAGTACCCAGGGAATCAGCCCCAGCATTTT. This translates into CASKYPGNQPQHF.

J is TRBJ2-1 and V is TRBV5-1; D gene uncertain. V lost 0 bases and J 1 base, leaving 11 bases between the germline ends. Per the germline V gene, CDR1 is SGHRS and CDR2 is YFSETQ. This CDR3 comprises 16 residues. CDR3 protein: CASSLGSYPSYNEQFF. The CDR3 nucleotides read TGCGCCAGCAGCTTGGGCAGCTATCCTTCCTACAATGAGCAGTTCTTC.

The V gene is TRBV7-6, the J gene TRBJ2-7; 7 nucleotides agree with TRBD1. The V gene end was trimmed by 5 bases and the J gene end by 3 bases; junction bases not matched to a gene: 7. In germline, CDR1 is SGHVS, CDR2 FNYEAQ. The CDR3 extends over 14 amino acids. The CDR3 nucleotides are TGTGCCAGCAGCCCCCAGACAGGGTACTACGAGCAGTACTTC. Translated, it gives CASSPQTGYYEQYF.

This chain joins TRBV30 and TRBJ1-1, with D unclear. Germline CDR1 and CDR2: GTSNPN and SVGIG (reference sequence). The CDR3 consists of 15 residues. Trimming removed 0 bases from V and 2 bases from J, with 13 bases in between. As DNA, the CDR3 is TGTGCCTGGAGTGTACTCTCTTCGGCTAACACTGAAGCTTTCTTT. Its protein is CAWSVLSSANTEAFF.

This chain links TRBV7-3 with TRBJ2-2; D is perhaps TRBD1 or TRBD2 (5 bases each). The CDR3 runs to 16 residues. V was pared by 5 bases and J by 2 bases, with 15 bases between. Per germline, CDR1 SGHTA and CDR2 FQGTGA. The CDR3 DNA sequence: TGTGCCAGCAGCCCAGGGCGGAGCGGCAACACCGGGGAGCTGTTTTTT. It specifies CASSPGRSGNTGELFF.

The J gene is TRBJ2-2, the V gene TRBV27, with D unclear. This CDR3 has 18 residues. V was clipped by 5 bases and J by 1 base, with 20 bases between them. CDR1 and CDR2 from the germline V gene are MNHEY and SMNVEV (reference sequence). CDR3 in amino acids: CASSPTESDGWNTGELFF. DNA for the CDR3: TGTGCCAGCAGTCCTACCGAATCGGACGGATGGAACACCGGGGAGCTGTTTTTT.

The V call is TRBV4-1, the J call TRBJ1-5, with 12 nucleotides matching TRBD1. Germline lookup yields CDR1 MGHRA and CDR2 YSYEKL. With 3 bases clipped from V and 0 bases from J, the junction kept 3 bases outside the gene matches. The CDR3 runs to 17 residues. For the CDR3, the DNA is TGCGCCAGCAGCCAGATGGGACAGGGGGCTAGCAATCAGCCCCAGCATTTT. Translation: CASSQMGQGASNQPQHF.

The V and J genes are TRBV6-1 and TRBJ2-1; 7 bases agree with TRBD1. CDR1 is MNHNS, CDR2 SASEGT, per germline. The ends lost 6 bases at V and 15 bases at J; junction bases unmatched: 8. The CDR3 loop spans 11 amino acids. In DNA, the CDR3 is TGTGCCAGCAGACTGGACAGGTGGTCGTTCTTC. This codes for CASRLDRWSFF.

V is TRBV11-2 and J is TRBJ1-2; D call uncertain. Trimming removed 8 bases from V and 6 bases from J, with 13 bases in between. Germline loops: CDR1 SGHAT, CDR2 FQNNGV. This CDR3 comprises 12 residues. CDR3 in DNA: TGTGCCAGCGGAATAAGCCGTGATGGCTACACCTTC. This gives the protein CASGISRDGYTF.

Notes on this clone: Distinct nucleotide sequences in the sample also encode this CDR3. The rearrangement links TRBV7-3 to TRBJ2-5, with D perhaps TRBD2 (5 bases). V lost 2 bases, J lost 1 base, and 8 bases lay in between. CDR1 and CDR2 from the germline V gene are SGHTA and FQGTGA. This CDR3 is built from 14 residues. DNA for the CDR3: TGTGCCAGCAGCTTAGCAGGAGGCCAAGAGACCCAGTACTTC. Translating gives CASSLAGGQETQYF.

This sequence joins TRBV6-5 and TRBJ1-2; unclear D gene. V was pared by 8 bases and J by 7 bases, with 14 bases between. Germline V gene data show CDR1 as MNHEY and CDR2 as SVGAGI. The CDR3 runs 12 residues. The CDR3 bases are TGTGCCAGCCTCCCGCCGGGTGGTGGCTACACCTTC. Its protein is CASLPPGGGYTF.

DNA for the CDR3: TGTGCCAGCAGTCTCCCCCACGGGACAGGAACTAATGAAAAACTGTTTTTT. It translates to CASSLPHGTGTNEKLFF. V and J are TRBV28 and TRBJ1-4; the match to TRBD1 covers 8 bases. This CDR3 spans 17 amino acids. Germline loops: CDR1 MDHEN, CDR2 SYDVKM. V shed 5 bases and J 1 base; nucleotides not matched to a gene: 9.

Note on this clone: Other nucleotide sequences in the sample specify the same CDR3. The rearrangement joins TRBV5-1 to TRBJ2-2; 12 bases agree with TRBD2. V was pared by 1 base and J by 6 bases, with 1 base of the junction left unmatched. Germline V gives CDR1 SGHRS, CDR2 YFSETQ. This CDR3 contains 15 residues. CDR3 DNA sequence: TGCGCCAGCAGCTTGACTAGCGGGAGGCCCGGGGAGCTGTTTTTT. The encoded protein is CASSLTSGRPGELFF.

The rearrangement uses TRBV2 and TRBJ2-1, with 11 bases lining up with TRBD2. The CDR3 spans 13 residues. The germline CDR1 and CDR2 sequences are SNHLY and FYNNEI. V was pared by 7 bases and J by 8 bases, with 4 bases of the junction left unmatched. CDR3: CASTLAGDDEQFF. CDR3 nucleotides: TGTGCCAGCACACTAGCGGGAGACGATGAGCAGTTCTTC.

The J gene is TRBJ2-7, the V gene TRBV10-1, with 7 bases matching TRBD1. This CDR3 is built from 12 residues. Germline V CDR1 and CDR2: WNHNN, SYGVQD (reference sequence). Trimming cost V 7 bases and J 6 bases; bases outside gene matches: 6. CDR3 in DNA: TGCGCCAGCACGACAGGGTCTGGCGAGCAGTACTTC. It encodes CASTTGSGEQYF.

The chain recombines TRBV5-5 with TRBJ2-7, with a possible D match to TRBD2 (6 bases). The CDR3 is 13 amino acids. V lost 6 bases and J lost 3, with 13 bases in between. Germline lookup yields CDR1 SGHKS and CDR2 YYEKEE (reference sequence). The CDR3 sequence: CASNPGLSYEQYF. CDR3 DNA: TGTGCCAGCAACCCGGGACTTAGCTACGAGCAGTACTTC.